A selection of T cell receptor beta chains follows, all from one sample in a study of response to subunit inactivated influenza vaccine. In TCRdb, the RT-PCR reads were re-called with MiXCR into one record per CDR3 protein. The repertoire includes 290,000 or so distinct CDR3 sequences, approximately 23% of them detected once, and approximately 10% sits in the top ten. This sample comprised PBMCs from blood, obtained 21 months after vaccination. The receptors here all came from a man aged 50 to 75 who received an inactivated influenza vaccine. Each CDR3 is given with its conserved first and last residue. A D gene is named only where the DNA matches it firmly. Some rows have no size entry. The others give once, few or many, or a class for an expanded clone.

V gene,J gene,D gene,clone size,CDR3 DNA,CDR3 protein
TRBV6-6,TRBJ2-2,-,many,TGTGCCAGCAGTTTGGGCTCGGGCAGGGGAGCCGGGGAGCTGTTTTTT,CASSLGSGRGAGELFF
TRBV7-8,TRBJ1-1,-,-,TGTGCCAGCAGCCCCTCGGGGCTGGTGGCTTTCTTT,CASSPSGLVAFF
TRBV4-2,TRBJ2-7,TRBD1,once,TGTGCCAGCGCTCCTAGACAGGGGGCCCACGAGCAGTACTTC,CASAPRQGAHEQYF
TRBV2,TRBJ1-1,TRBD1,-,TGTGCCAGCAGTGAAACGGCAGGGGGCCATGAAGCTTTCTTT,CASSETAGGHEAFF
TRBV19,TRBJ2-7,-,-,TGTGCCAGTAGTAGTCTCGACGGAGAATACTACGAGCAGTACTTC,CASSSLDGEYYEQYF
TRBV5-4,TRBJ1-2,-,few,TGTGCCAGCAGCCCGGTCGGGAGGGAGAGCTATGGCTACACCTTC,CASSPVGRESYGYTF
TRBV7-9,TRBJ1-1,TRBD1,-,TGTGCCAGCAGCGGACAGGGCTCAAGGACTGAAGCTTTCTTT,CASSGQGSRTEAFF
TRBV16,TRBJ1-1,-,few,TGTGCCAGCAGCCAAATTTCGGGGGTACGGAGGCTTGAAGCTTTCTTT,CASSQISGVRRLEAFF
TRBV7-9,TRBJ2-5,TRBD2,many,TGTGCCAGCAGCAGACTAGCGGGACAAGAGACCCAGTACTTC,CASSRLAGQETQYF
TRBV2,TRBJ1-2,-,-,TGTGCCAGCGATCGGGGGGGAGCTAACTATGGCTACACCTTC,CASDRGGANYGYTF
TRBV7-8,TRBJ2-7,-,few,TGTGCCAGCAGCTTAATGACGGAGACCTACGAGCAGTACTTC,CASSLMTETYEQYF
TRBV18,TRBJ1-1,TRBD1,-,TGTGCCAGCTCACCGTCGGGACAGGTGGGCACTGAAGCTTTCTTT,CASSPSGQVGTEAFF
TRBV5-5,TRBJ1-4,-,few,TGTGCCAGCAGCTTGGCCCTCGCAACAACTAATGAAAAACTGTTTTTT,CASSLALATTNEKLFF